This TCR beta chain derives from a study of blood T cells in healthy people across ages. General observations from the study: It was not known whether donors were CMV positive (a possible confounder of expanded clonotype changes).

The second PCR ran about 6 to 11 cycles with a sample-barcoded 5' primer and J-beta primers. TCRdb re-derived calls from the 5' RACE reads in MiXCR, one entry per CDR3 protein. The top ten clones hold 23% of a sample with approximately 2,000,000 distinct CDR3 sequences, roughly two fifths of them seen once. The CDR3 has 13 residues. Trimming removed 3 bases from V and 4 bases from J, with 7 bases in between. Per sample, at least 5.5 micrograms of total RNA were extracted. This clonotype was seen at least ten times. Its cognate antigen is unknown. The sequenced sample was blood. The TCR was taken from a human donor in good health. V usage is TRBV12-3 or TRBV12-4 and J usage is TRBJ2-1, with unresolved D. CDR3 in DNA: TGTGCCAGCAGTTTGGCACCTTACAATGAGCAGTTCTTC. Translating it yields CASSLAPYNEQFF.